The clone carrying this T cell receptor beta chain has a count of ten or more. Its antigen is unknown. This record comes from a study of T cells after yellow fever vaccination. Study-wide context: Fractions with few cells were prepared using SMART-Seq v4 Ultra Low Input.

The V segment lost 5 bases and the J segment 7 bases; nucleotides outside the gene matches: 5. The CDR3 totals 13 residues. From germline, CDR1 is SGHVS and CDR2 FQNEAQ. As TCR cDNA was made by 5'RACE template switching, a universal primer site and UMIs were added. TCRdb independently ran MiXCR on the 5' RACE reads; one entry per CDR3 protein. The repertoire holds around 350,000 distinct CDR3 sequences, with 11% as singletons. General observations from the study: A weaker secondary response peaked on day 5, the primary on day 15.

The rearrangement joins TRBV7-8 to TRBJ1-5; 7 nucleotides match TRBD1. This clonotype was sampled from a man younger than 30 who received the YFV17D yellow fever vaccine. Sequencing used PBMCs, obtained on the day of the first yellow fever vaccination. The CDR3 DNA reads as TGTGCCAGCAGCCCCGACAGGGACCAGCCCCAGCATTTT. The encoded protein is CASSPDRDQPQHF.